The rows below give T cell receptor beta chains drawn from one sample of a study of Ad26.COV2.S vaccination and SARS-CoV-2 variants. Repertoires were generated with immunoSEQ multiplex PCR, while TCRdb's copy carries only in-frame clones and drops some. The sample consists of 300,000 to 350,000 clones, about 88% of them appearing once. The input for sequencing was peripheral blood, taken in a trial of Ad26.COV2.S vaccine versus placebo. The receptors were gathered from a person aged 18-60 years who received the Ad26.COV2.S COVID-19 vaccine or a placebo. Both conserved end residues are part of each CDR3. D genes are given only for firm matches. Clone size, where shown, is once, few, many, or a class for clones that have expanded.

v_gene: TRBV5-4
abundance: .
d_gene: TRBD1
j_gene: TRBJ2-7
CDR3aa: CASSLKQGSDEQYF
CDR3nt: TGTGCCAGCAGCTTAAAACAGGGGAGCGACGAGCAGTACTTC

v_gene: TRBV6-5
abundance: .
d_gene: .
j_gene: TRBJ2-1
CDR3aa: CASSYNVNPGQAEQFF
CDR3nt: TGTGCCAGCAGTTATAACGTCAACCCGGGACAAGCAGAGCAGTTCTTC

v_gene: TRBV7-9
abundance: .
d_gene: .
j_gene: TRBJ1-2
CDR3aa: CASSLGGAFYGYTF
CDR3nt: TGTGCCAGCAGCTTAGGGGGGGCATTCTATGGCTACACCTTC

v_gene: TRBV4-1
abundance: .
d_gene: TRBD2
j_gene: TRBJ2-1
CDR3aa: CASRTTGTSGGRTNEQFF
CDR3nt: TGCGCCAGCAGGACCACCGGGACTAGCGGGGGGCGAACGAATGAGCAGTTCTTC

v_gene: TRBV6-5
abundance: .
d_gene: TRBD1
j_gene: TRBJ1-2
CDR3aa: CASSTGQLYGYTF
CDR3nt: TGTGCCAGCAGCACGGGACAGCTCTATGGCTACACCTTC

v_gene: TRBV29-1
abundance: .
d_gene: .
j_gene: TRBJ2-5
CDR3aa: CSVEKYESRETQYF
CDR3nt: TGCAGCGTTGAAAAATATGAGTCTCGAGAGACCCAGTACTTC

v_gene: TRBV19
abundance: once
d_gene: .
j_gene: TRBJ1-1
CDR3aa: CASSIGPGGNTEAFF
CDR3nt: TGTGCCAGTAGTATAGGGCCGGGTGGGAACACTGAAGCTTTCTTT

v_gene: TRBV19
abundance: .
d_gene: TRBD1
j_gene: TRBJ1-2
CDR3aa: CASSPLDRAANYGYTF
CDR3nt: TGTGCCAGTAGTCCTCTGGACAGGGCGGCTAACTATGGCTACACCTTC

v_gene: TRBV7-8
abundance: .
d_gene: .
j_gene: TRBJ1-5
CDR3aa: CASSRSSGARSNQPQHF
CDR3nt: TGTGCCAGCAGCCGATCGTCCGGGGCGAGAAGCAATCAGCCCCAGCATTTT

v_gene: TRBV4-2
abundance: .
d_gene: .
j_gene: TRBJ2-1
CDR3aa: CASSQGGAYNEQFF
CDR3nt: TGTGCCAGCAGCCAAGGGGGGGCCTACAATGAGCAGTTCTTC

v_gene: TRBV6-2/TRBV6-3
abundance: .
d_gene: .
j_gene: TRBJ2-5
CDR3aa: CASSYGIGETQYF
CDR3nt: TGTGCCAGCAGTTACGGCATAGGGGAGACCCAGTACTTC

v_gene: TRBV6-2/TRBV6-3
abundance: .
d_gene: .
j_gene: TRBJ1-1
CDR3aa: CASSLTRDSNTEAFF
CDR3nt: TGTGCCAGCAGCCTGACCAGGGACTCGAACACTGAAGCTTTCTTT

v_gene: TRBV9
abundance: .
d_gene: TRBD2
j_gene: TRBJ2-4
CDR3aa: CASSVAGGGASKNIQYF
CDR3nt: TGTGCCAGCAGCGTAGCCGGCGGGGGGGCCTCCAAAAACATTCAGTACTTC

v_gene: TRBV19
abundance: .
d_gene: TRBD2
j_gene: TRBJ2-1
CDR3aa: CASRASGRSYNEQFF
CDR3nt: TGTGCCAGTAGGGCTAGCGGGAGGTCCTACAATGAGCAGTTCTTC

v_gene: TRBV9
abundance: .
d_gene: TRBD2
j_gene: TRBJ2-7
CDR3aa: CASSRTSEEQYF
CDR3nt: TGTGCCAGCAGCCGGACTAGCGAAGAGCAGTACTTC

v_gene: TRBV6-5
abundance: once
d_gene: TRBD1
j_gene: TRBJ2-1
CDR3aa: CASLGQVSSYNEQFF
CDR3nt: TGTGCCAGCCTCGGACAGGTCAGCTCCTACAATGAGCAGTTCTTC

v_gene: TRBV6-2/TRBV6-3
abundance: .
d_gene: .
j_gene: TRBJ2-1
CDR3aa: CASSYSSRGIEQFF
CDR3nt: TGTGCCAGCAGTTACTCCAGCAGGGGAATTGAGCAGTTCTTC

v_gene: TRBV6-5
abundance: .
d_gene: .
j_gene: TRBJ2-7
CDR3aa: CASSYSSDEQYF
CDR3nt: TGTGCCAGCAGTTACTCGAGCGACGAGCAGTACTTC

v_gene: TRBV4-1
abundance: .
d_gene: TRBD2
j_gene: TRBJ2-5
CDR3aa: CASSTRLAAETQYF
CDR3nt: TGCGCCAGCAGCACCCGACTAGCGGCGGAGACCCAGTACTTC

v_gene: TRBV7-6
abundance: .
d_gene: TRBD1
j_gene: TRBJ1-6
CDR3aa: CASSPVGTGDNSPLHF
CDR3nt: TGTGCCAGCAGCCCCGTGGGGACAGGCGATAATTCACCCCTCCACTTT

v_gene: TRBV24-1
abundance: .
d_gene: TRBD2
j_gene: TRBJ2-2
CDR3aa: CATSDLHGGVGELFF
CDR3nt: TGTGCCACCAGTGATTTGCACGGGGGGGTCGGGGAGCTGTTTTTT

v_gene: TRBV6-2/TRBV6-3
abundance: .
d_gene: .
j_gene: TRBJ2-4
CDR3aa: CASSYSGTREYKNIQYF
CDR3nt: TGTGCCAGCAGTTACAGTGGGACCAGGGAATACAAAAACATTCAGTACTTC

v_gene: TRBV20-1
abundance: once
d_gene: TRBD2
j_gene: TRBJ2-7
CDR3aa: CSASAGAYEQYF
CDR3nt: TGCAGTGCTAGTGCGGGGGCCTACGAGCAGTACTTC

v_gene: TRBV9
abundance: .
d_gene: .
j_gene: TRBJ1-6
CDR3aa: CASSEWSANSPLHF
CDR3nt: TGTGCCAGCAGCGAGTGGTCAGCTAATTCACCCCTCCACTTT

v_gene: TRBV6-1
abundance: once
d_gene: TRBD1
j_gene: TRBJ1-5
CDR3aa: CASSDTGGFNQPQHF
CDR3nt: TGTGCCAGCAGTGATACAGGGGGTTTCAATCAGCCCCAGCATTTT

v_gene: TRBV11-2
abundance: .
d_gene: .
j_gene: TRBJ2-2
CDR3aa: CASSLGQGAVHTGELFF
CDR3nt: TGTGCCAGCAGCTTAGGCCAAGGGGCCGTCCACACCGGGGAGCTGTTTTTT

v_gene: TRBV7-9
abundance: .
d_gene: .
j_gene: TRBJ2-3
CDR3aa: CASSLRVSRDTQYF
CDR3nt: TGTGCCAGCAGCCTAAGGGTTTCAAGGGATACGCAGTATTTT

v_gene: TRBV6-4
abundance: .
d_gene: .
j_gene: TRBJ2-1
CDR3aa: CASSDFPEQFF
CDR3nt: TGTGCCAGCAGTGACTTCCCTGAGCAGTTCTTC

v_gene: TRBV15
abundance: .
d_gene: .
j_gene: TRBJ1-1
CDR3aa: CATSTGRGTEAFF
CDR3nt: TGTGCCACCAGCACAGGGAGGGGGACTGAAGCTTTCTTT

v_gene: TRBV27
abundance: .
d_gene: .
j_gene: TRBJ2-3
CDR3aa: CASSSLPGRASTDTQYF
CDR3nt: TGTGCCAGCAGCTCTCTCCCGGGACGCGCTTCCACAGATACGCAGTATTTT

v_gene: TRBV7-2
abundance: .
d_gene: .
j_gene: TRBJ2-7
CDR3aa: CASSFQGGGYEQYF
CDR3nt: TGTGCCAGCAGTTTTCAGGGGGGAGGCTACGAGCAGTACTTC

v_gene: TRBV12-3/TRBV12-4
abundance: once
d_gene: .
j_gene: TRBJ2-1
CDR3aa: CASSQIYEQFF
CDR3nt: TGTGCCAGCAGCCAAATCTATGAGCAGTTCTTC

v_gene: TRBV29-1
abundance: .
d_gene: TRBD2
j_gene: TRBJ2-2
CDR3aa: CSVVGTRNTGELFF
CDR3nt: TGCAGCGTTGTTGGGACTAGAAACACCGGGGAGCTGTTTTTT

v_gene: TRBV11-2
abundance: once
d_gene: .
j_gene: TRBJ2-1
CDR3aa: CASSPIRSGNEQFF
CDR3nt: TGTGCCAGCAGCCCGATTAGGAGTGGGAATGAGCAGTTCTTC

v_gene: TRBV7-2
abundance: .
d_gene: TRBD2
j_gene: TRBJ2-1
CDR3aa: CASSLWTSGGKRDEQFF
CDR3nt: TGTGCCAGCAGCCTTTGGACTAGCGGGGGGAAACGGGATGAGCAGTTCTTC

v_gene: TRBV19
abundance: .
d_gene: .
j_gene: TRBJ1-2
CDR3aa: CASSIERAASGGYTF
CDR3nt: TGTGCCAGTAGTATTGAGCGGGCGGCATCGGGGGGCTACACCTTC

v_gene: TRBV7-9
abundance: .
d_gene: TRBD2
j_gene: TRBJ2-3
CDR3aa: CASSLAGLAGLTDTQYF
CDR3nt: TGTGCCAGCAGCTTAGCGGGACTAGCGGGACTCACAGATACGCAGTATTTT

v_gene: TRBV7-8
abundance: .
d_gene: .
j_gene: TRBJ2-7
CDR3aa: CASSLSDKAYEQYF
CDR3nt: TGTGCCAGCAGCTTGTCAGACAAAGCCTACGAGCAGTACTTC

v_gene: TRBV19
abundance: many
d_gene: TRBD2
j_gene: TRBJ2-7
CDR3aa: CASTPSGTKNFPQYF
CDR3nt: TGTGCCAGTACCCCATCCGGGACTAAAAATTTTCCGCAGTACTTC

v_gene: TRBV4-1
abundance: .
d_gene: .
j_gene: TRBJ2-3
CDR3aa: CASSQPRSTDTQYF
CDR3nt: TGCGCCAGCAGCCAACCCAGAAGCACAGATACGCAGTATTTT

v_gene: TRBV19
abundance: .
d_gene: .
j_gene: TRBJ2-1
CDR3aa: CASSIGTSRGVDEQFF
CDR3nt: TGTGCCAGTAGTATAGGAACCAGTCGGGGAGTTGATGAGCAGTTCTTC

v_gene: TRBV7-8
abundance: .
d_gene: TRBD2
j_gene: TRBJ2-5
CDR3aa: CASRTLAGGRETQYF
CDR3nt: TGTGCCAGCAGGACCCTTGCGGGGGGTCGGGAGACCCAGTACTTC

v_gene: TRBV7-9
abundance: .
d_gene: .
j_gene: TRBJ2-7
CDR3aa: CASSSPRGGQGYEQYF
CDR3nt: TGTGCCAGCAGCTCCCCCCGGGGGGGACAGGGTTACGAGCAGTACTTC

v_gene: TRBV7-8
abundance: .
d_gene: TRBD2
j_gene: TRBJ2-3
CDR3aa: CASSSPMVAGVADTQYF
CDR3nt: TGTGCCAGCAGCTCTCCGATGGTAGCGGGAGTGGCAGATACGCAGTATTTT

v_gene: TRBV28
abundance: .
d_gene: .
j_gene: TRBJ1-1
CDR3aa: CASSLILNTEAFF
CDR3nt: TGTGCCAGCAGTCTCATCTTGAACACTGAAGCTTTCTTT

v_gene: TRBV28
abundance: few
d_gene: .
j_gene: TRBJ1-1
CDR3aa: CASTGGSHTEAFF
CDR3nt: TGTGCCAGCACTGGGGGGAGTCACACTGAAGCTTTCTTT

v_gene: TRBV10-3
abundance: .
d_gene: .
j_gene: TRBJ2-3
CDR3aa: CAISGAQTSDTQYF
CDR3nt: TGTGCCATCAGTGGGGCCCAGACCTCAGATACGCAGTATTTT

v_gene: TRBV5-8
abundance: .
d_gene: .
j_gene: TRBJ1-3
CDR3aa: CASRTVSGNTIYF
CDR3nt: TGTGCCAGCAGAACTGTCTCTGGAAACACCATATATTTT

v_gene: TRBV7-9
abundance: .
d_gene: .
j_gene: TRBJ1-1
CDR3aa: CASSLGLGAEAFF
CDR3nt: TGTGCCAGCAGCTTAGGGCTGGGGGCTGAAGCTTTCTTT

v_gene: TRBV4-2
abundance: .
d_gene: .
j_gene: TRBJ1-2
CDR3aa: CASSHVTTANYGYTF
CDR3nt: TGTGCCAGCAGCCATGTTACTACGGCTAACTATGGCTACACCTTC

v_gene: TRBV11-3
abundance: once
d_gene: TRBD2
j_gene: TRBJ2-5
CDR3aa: CASSLTGLAGQETQYF
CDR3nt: TGTGCCAGCAGTCTGACTGGACTAGCGGGACAAGAGACCCAGTACTTC